Sequencing of this T cell receptor (beta chain) was carried out in a study of blood T cell repertoires in COVID-19. For the study at large: T cells, B-cell-depleted T cells, or PBMCs provided the cDNA or gDNA that served as material.

V shed 5 bases and J 4 bases; nucleotides not matched to a gene: 6. CDR1 is SGHVS and CDR2 is FQNEAQ in the germline V gene. The CDR3 consists of 15 residues. Study processing details: Amplification of reference gene primers was used by the study to estimate nucleated cell counts. Profiled with immunoSEQ multiplex PCR; TCRdb holds only in-frame clones, not every one. V and J calls and clone size follow that table, whereas D and trimming were derived from the DNA. The sample includes about 240,000 clones, about four fifths of them seen just once. This chain connects TRBV7-8 to TRBJ2-2, with 8 positions matching TRBD2. The sequencing sample was made of peripheral blood. The TCR originated in a woman in her 70s with acute or convalescent COVID-19. This CDR3 is CASSPTGGITGELFF. In DNA, the CDR3 is TGTGCCAGCAGCCCGACGGGGGGGATCACCGGGGAGCTGTTTTTT.